The 20 T cell receptor beta chains presented below share a single source sample, sequenced in a study of blood T cell repertoires in COVID-19. The repertoire was sequenced with immunoSEQ multiplex PCR; TCRdb's copy has only in-frame clones and lacks some. The profile covers 150,000 to 200,000 clones, with around 91% appearing a single time and roughly 0.56% taken by the ten largest. The material sequenced was peripheral blood. Source of these receptors: a man aged 50-59 years with acute or convalescent COVID-19.

This clone was observed a few times. The chain employs TRBV28 and TRBJ2-2, with D possibly TRBD2 on 6 matching bases. This CDR3 comprises 15 residues. Germline-derived CDR1 and CDR2 are MDHEN and SYDVKM. With 3 bases removed from V and 4 bases from J, the gap between germline ends came to 12 bases. The CDR3 coding sequence is TGTGCCAGCAGTTTTTCGGGGGTGGGCACCGGGGAGCTGTTTTTT. Translation: CASSFSGVGTGELFF.

The CDR3 loop reads CASSQFQRASYEQYF. The DNA for the CDR3 is TGTGCCAGCAGCCAGTTCCAGCGGGCCTCCTACGAGCAGTACTTC. The gene calls are TRBV27 and TRBJ2-7; tentatively, D is TRBD2 (6 bases). CDR1 and CDR2 (germline): MNHEY, SMNVEV (reference sequence). V was shortened by 6 bases and J by 0 bases, with 15 bases between the two germline ends. The CDR3 totals 15 residues.

V usage is TRBV7-8 and J usage is TRBJ2-1; D is ambiguous. This CDR3 contains 11 residues. Trimming removed 6 bases from V and 5 bases from J, with 5 bases in between. From germline, CDR1 is SGHVS and CDR2 FQNEAQ. CDR3 protein: CASRQNNEQFF. The CDR3 DNA follows: TGTGCCAGCAGGCAGAACAATGAGCAGTTCTTC.

The rearrangement uses TRBV7-9 and TRBJ2-1, with TRBD2 as a possible D gene (6 bases). The CDR3 extends over 14 amino acids. The V end was cut by 1 base, the J end by 4 bases, with 8 bases between. CDR1 and CDR2 (germline): SEHNR, FQNEAQ (reference sequence). This chain's CDR3 is CASSLVLAYNEQFF. For the CDR3, the DNA is TGTGCCAGCAGCTTAGTACTAGCTTACAATGAGCAGTTCTTC. Full variable domain (rest looked up from reference TRBV7-9 and TRBJ2-1): DTGVSQNPRHKITKRGQNVTFRCDPISEHNRLYWYRQTLGQGPEFLTYFQNEAQLEKSRLLSDRFSAERPKGSFSTLEIQRTEQGDSAMYLCASSLVLAYNEQFFGPGTRLTVL.

The J gene is TRBJ2-1, the V gene TRBV6-5; 9 positions match TRBD1. The germline V gene has CDR1 MNHEY and CDR2 SVGAGI. Trimming took 2 bases from V and 7 from J; bases not matched to a gene: 9. This CDR3 region has 16 residues. CDR3 sequence (DNA): TGTGCCAGCAGTTACCTTGGACAGGGGCTGGCAAATGAGCAGTTCTTC. As protein: CASSYLGQGLANEQFF.

This sequence joins TRBV7-9 and TRBJ1-6; D not certain. CDR1 SEHNR and CDR2 FQNEAQ come from the germline V gene (reference sequence). The CDR3 is made up of 14 amino acids. V lost 1 base, J lost 7 bases, and 8 bases lay in between. The DNA of the CDR3 is TGTGCCAGCAGCTTAGAACAGAAAAATTCACCCCTCCACTTT. It specifies CASSLEQKNSPLHF.

The rearrangement joins TRBV6-2 or TRBV6-3 to TRBJ2-3; 10 bases are shared with TRBD2. The germline CDR1 and CDR2 sequences are MNHEY and SVGEGT. Trimming took 5 bases from V and 0 from J; bases not matched to a gene: 2. This CDR3 has 15 residues. CDR3 coding DNA: TGTGCCAGCAGTCTAGCGGGGGCTAGCACAGATACGCAGTATTTT. It translates to CASSLAGASTDTQYF.

The chain uses TRBV7-3 and TRBJ2-5; 12 nucleotides match TRBD2. CDR1 and CDR2 (germline): SGHTA, FQGTGA. J was trimmed by 7 bases and V by 5 bases; bases with no gene match: 8. This CDR3 contains 15 residues. For the CDR3, the DNA is TGTGCCAGCAGCCCTAGCGGGGGGGAACTGGGGACCCAGTACTTC. Its protein is CASSPSGGELGTQYF.

J is TRBJ2-1 and V is TRBV29-1; D perhaps matches TRBD2 (5 bases). Germline V CDR1 and CDR2: SQVTM, ANQGSEA. The V and J ends lost 7 bases and 9 bases respectively, with 19 bases between them. This CDR3 spans 13 amino acids. CDR3 loop: CSALKVGIREQFF. CDR3 bases: TGCAGCGCTCTGAAGGTCGGGATTCGTGAGCAGTTCTTC.

V usage is TRBV20-1 and J usage is TRBJ2-1; no reliable D call. V lost 6 bases and J 4 bases, leaving 4 bases between the germline ends. The CDR3 loop spans 10 amino acids. Looked up from germline, CDR1 is DFQATT and CDR2 is SNEGSKA (reference sequence). CDR3 loop: CSATYNEQFF. The CDR3 DNA sequence: TGCAGTGCCACTTACAATGAGCAGTTCTTC.

This chain uses TRBV5-1 with TRBJ1-3, with D perhaps TRBD1 (6 bases). V was pared by 4 bases and J by 4 bases, with 12 bases between. The CDR3 runs to 14 residues. CDR1 and CDR2 from the germline V gene are SGHRS and YFSETQ. The CDR3 sequence: CASSAQTGGNTIYF. The CDR3, as DNA: TGCGCCAGCAGCGCCCAAACAGGGGGAAACACCATATATTTT.

The V and J genes are TRBV6-5 and TRBJ2-1, with D possibly matching TRBD2 (5 bases). Germline lookup yields CDR1 MNHEY and CDR2 SVGAGI. The CDR3 consists of 15 residues. Deletions cut 5 bases from V and 9 bases from J, with 20 bases between. The CDR3 loop reads CASSIAHLARSEQFF. The DNA for the CDR3 is TGTGCCAGCAGTATAGCGCACCTGGCCAGGAGTGAGCAGTTCTTC.

This rearrangement joins TRBV28 to TRBJ2-1; the match to TRBD2 covers 7 bases. V dropped 6 bases and J dropped 4; count of bases not matched to a gene: 9. This CDR3 spans 15 amino acids. Germline CDR1 MDHEN, CDR2 SYDVKM. CDR3 sequence reads: CASSVPSGPYNEQFF. In DNA form, the CDR3 reads TGTGCCAGCAGCGTACCTAGCGGCCCTTACAATGAGCAGTTCTTC.

The chain carries TRBV28 and TRBJ2-7, with a weak D call TRBD1 (6 bases). The germline V gene has CDR1 MDHEN and CDR2 SYDVKM. This CDR3 contains 15 residues. The V and J ends lost 4 bases and 1 base respectively, with 14 bases between them. The CDR3 nucleotides read TGTGCCAGCAGTTCCTCCGGGACAACATCCTACGAGCAGTACTTC. Its translation is CASSSSGTTSYEQYF.

V is TRBV28 and J is TRBJ2-1; 14 bases fit TRBD2. This CDR3 is 15 amino acids long. J gave up 7 bases and V 5 bases, and 4 bases lay outside the gene matches. CDR1 is MDHEN and CDR2 is SYDVKM in the germline V gene. The CDR3 loop reads CASSIGTSGSNEQFF. DNA of the CDR3: TGTGCCAGCAGTATCGGGACTAGCGGGAGTAATGAGCAGTTCTTC. The variable domain in full, completed from reference TRBV28 and TRBJ2-1, reads DVKVTQSSRYLVKRTGEKVFLECVQDMDHENMFWYRQDPGLGLRLIYFSYDVKMKEKGDIPEGYSVSREKKERFSLILESASTNQTSMYLCASSIGTSGSNEQFFGPGTRLTVL.

CDR3 sequence: CASSQDLASGRYTDTQYF. CDR3 nucleotide sequence: TGTGCCAGCAGCCAAGATCTGGCTAGCGGGAGATACACAGATACGCAGTATTTT. The chain links TRBV3-1 (or the pseudogene TRBV3-2) to TRBJ2-3; 10 bases line up with TRBD2. There are 18 residues in the CDR3. The germline V gene has CDR1 LGHDT and CDR2 YNNKEL (reference sequence). V lost 0 bases to trimming and J lost 2 bases; unmatched junction nucleotides: 8.

The genes are TRBV27 and TRBJ1-2, with D uncertain. The germline gives CDR1 MNHEY, CDR2 SMNVEV (reference sequence). The V end was cut by 7 bases, the J end by 6 bases, with 15 bases between. CDR3 length: 13 residues. The CDR3 sequence is CASTRDPVHGYTF. DNA for the CDR3: TGTGCCAGCACCCGGGATCCGGTTCATGGCTACACCTTC.

The chain recombines TRBV5-4 with TRBJ2-2; tentatively, D is TRBD2 (6 bases). Looked up from germline, CDR1 is SGHNT and CDR2 is YYREEE (reference sequence). The length of the CDR3 is 16 residues. The V and J ends lost 0 bases and 1 base respectively, with 10 bases between them. The CDR3 region has the DNA TGTGCCAGCAGCTTGGAGGGAGCGGGGAACACCGGGGAGCTGTTTTTT. It codes for CASSLEGAGNTGELFF.

The chain links TRBV5-8 to TRBJ2-5; 10 nucleotides match TRBD2. The CDR3 has 16 amino acids. V trimming: 1 base; J trimming: 4 bases; junction bases outside the gene matches: 7. The germline CDR1 and CDR2 sequences are SGHTS and YDEGEE. CDR3 nucleotide sequence: TGTGCCAGCAGCTTGCAGCTAGCGGGGGTTGGAGAGACCCAGTACTTC. Protein sequence: CASSLQLAGVGETQYF.

V and J are TRBV27 and TRBJ1-3, with 10 positions matching TRBD1. After removal of 6 bases from V and 3 bases from J, the junction contained 11 bases not matched to a gene. Germline assignment: CDR1 MNHEY and CDR2 SMNVEV (reference sequence). The CDR3 is 17 amino acids. CDR3 region: CASSRTGGQSFGNTIYF. CDR3 DNA: TGTGCCAGCAGCAGGACAGGGGGTCAATCCTTTGGAAACACCATATATTTT.